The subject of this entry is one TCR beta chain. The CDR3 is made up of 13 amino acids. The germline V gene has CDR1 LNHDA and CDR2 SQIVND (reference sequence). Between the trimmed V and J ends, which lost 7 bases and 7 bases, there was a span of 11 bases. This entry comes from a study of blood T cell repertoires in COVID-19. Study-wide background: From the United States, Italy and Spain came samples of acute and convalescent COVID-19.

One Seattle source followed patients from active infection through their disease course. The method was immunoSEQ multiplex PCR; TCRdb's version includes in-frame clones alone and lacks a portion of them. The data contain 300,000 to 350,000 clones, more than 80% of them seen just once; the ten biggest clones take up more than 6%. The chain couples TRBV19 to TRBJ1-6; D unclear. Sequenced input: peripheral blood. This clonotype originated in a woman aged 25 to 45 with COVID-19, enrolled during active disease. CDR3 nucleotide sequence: TGTGCCAGTACCCGGAGGTGGAATTCACCCCTCCACTTT. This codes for CASTRRWNSPLHF.